What follows are 7 T cell receptor beta chains derived from one specimen sequenced in a study of T cells after yellow fever vaccination (dated by TCRdb to about 2019). The treatment or condition label corresponds to: live attenuated yellow fever vaccine strain. To prepare the library, 5' RACE was applied. TCRdb lists the instrument as Illumina HiSeq 2500. Using fastp trimming at Q25 and MiXCR clonotype assembly, TCRdb reanalyzed the public sequencing data and kept in-frame beta chains. Each CDR3 protein appears once, grouped with its most common genes and DNA. Present in this sample are roughly 150,000 distinct CDR3 sequences, 7% to 9% of which were seen just once. The ten top clones hold 0.55% to 0.9% of the sample. Sequenced material: CD4+ T cells sorted from PBMCs, taken 5 days after the yellow fever booster vaccination. The receptors derive from a man aged 25 to 45 who received the YFV17D yellow fever vaccine.

This clonotype occurred many times. The chain employs TRBV20-1 and TRBJ2-3; D gene unclear. CDR3 size: 13 residues. Trimming left V 0 bases short and J 3 bases short, with 7 bases between. CDR1 and CDR2 from the germline V gene are DFQATT and SNEGSKA (reference sequence). As DNA, the CDR3 is TGCAGTGCTAGAGATGATAGGACAGATACGCAGTATTTT. This translates into CSARDDRTDTQYF.

The gene calls are TRBV7-9 and TRBJ2-5, with 7 bases aligning to TRBD1. Germline V lookup: CDR1 SEHNR, CDR2 FQNEAQ (reference sequence). V gave up 5 bases and J gave up 3 bases; unmatched junction bases: 9. CDR3 size: 15 residues. The chain's CDR3 is CASSLQTGLKETQYF. Written as DNA, the CDR3 is TGTGCCAGCAGCCTCCAGACAGGGCTGAAAGAGACCCAGTACTTC.

This clonotype was found many times. The J gene is TRBJ2-5, the V gene TRBV6-2 or TRBV6-3; D unclear. Germline lookup yields CDR1 MNHEY and CDR2 SVGEGT. Trimming took off 2 bases at V and 5 bases at J, with 15 bases between the two ends. The CDR3 contains 15 residues. For the CDR3, the DNA is TGTGCCAGCAGTTACGGTCGGAGCCTCCGGGAGACCCAGTACTTC. As protein: CASSYGRSLRETQYF.

This clonotype was picked up many times. The CDR3 here is CSARAAGGRNGYTF. The CDR3 nucleotides are TGCAGTGCTAGAGCGGCAGGGGGAAGGAATGGCTACACCTTC. The chain couples TRBV20-1 to TRBJ1-2; 7 bases fit TRBD1. Germline values: CDR1 DFQATT, CDR2 SNEGSKA (reference sequence). V was pared by 1 base and J by 6 bases, with 8 bases of the junction left unmatched. The CDR3 sequence is 14 residues long.

This clonotype was picked up many times. The chain employs TRBV7-9 and TRBJ2-7, with TRBD2 identical over 13 bases. CDR1 and CDR2 (germline): SEHNR, FQNEAQ (reference sequence). CDR3 length: 13 amino acids. The J segment lost 7 bases and the V segment lost 11 bases, leaving 8 bases of the junction unmatched. CDR3 in DNA: TGTGCCGGAGGGACTAGCGGGATTTCGGAGCAGTACTTC. Amino acid sequence: CAGGTSGISEQYF.

This clonotype was found many times. The V gene is TRBV5-1, the J gene TRBJ2-7; D is undetermined. The CDR3 contains 13 residues. CDR1 and CDR2 from the germline V gene are SGHRS and YFSETQ. Trimming removed 4 bases from V and 2 bases from J, with 10 bases in between. CDR3 bases: TGCGCCAGCAGCGCCGGATCCACCTACGAGCAGTACTTC. It is translated as CASSAGSTYEQYF.

About this clonotype itself: The germline gene is not matched at one end of the junction; a read error may be the cause. The V gene is TRBV20-1, the J gene TRBJ2-1; D ambiguous. The CDR3 sequence is 15 residues long. Germline V gene data show CDR1 as DFQATT and CDR2 as SNEGSKA (reference sequence). CDR3 nucleotide sequence: TGCTGTGCTCAACAGACTCCAAGCTCCTACAATGAGCAGTTCTTC. Its translation: CCAQQTPSSYNEQFF.